These 11 T cell receptor beta chains came from one sample sequenced in a study of T cell repertoires in aging, cancer and after chemotherapy. Multiplex touch-down PCR with TRB-A/B primers amplified rearranged V-D-J TRB sequences. TCRdb processed the multiplex PCR reads anew with MiXCR; each CDR3 protein has one entry. The data show about 5,000 distinct CDR3 sequences, 20% to 25% seen once. The template was genomic DNA from peripheral blood, not RNA. Sequencing input: blood. The receptors come from a human donor in good health. The donor label of this sample is uncertain.

The table lists this clonotype with a few counts. The rearrangement links TRBV20-1 to TRBJ1-4; D gene unclear. V lost 3 bases and J 7 bases, leaving 6 bases between the germline ends. Germline loops: CDR1 DFQATT, CDR2 SNEGSKA (reference sequence). CDR3 length: 11 amino acids. The CDR3 is CSARGIEKLFF. In DNA, the CDR3 is TGCAGTGCTAGGGGAATTGAAAAACTGTTTTTT.

A single count supports this clonotype. V is TRBV20-1 and J is TRBJ2-1; 10 bases fit TRBD2. The V segment lost 3 bases and the J segment 6 bases; nucleotides outside the gene matches: 8. Per the germline V gene, CDR1 is DFQATT and CDR2 is SNEGSKA (reference sequence). This CDR3 has 15 amino acids. CDR3 coding DNA: TGCAGTGCTAGCCGGTGGACTAGCGGCGCCAATGAGCAGTTCTTC. This translates into CSASRWTSGANEQFF.

The V gene is TRBV20-1, the J gene TRBJ2-1; TRBD2 matches 8 bases. The junction had 4 bases not matched to a gene; V was cut back by 3 bases and J by 0 bases. Germline CDR1 DFQATT, CDR2 SNEGSKA (reference sequence). This CDR3 has 15 residues. The chain's CDR3 is CSASGLALSYNEQFF. The CDR3 region has the DNA TGCAGTGCTAGCGGACTAGCTCTCTCCTACAATGAGCAGTTCTTC.

In nucleotides, the CDR3 is TGCAGTGCCGCTGGGACTAGCGGGAGGCCCGACACCGGGGAGCTGTTTTTT. It translates to CSAAGTSGRPDTGELFF. The gene calls are TRBV20-1 and TRBJ2-2; 15 bases match TRBD2. This CDR3 comprises 17 residues. Trimming at V came to 6 bases and at J to 3 bases, leaving 8 bases not matched to a gene. Germline CDR1 is DFQATT and CDR2 is SNEGSKA (reference sequence).

By share, this clonotype ranks as medium-sized. This chain links TRBV7-6 with TRBJ2-1, with TRBD2 identical over 10 bases. V shed 4 bases and J 2 bases; nucleotides not matched to a gene: 8. CDR3 length: 17 amino acids. CDR1 is SGHVS and CDR2 is FNYEAQ in the germline V gene. Here the CDR3 DNA reads TGTGCCAGCAGCTCCCTCAGCGGGAGGGCTACCTACAATGAGCAGTTCTTC. The encoded protein is CASSSLSGRATYNEQFF.

By sample fraction, this clonotype is medium-sized. The V call is TRBV6-1, the J call TRBJ2-1; tentatively, D is TRBD1 (6 bases). The V gene's germline CDR1 is MNHNS and CDR2 SASEGT. V lost 1 base to trimming and J lost 2 bases, with 9 bases between them. The CDR3 sequence is 15 residues long. CDR3 bases: TGTGCCAGCAGTGAAGAGGGGGTCACCTACAATGAGCAGTTCTTC. As protein: CASSEEGVTYNEQFF.

In its sample, this clonotype ranks as medium-sized. CDR3 DNA sequence: TGTGCCAGCAGCCCGACTAGCGTCGGCTCTGGGGCCAACGTCCTGACTTTC. This encodes CASSPTSVGSGANVLTF. The chain couples TRBV27 to TRBJ2-6; TRBD2 matches 8 bases. CDR3 length equals 17 residues. Germline lookup yields CDR1 MNHEY and CDR2 SMNVEV (reference sequence). V trimming: 6 bases; J trimming: 0 bases; junction bases outside the gene matches: 7.

The chain uses TRBV6-5 and TRBJ2-3; 13 bases are a match to TRBD2. Germline CDR1 MNHEY, CDR2 SVGAGI. This CDR3 spans 17 amino acids. V was pared by 4 bases and J by 5 bases, with 9 bases of the junction left unmatched. CDR3 DNA sequence: TGTGCCAGCAGTTTCACTAGCGGGGGGGCAGGAGAAGATACGCAGTATTTT. Its protein product is CASSFTSGGAGEDTQYF.

The CDR3 nucleotides are TGTGCCAGCAGTGTTCTAGCGGGGGGCCGGGAGCAGTTCTTC. Residues: CASSVLAGGREQFF. The chain is built from TRBV6-4 and TRBJ2-1, with 11 bases identical to TRBD2. CDR1 MRHNA and CDR2 SNTAGT come from the germline V gene. Trimming removed 4 bases from V and 10 bases from J; junction bases left unmatched: 6. The CDR3 consists of 14 residues.

The CDR3 sequence: CSARHINEKLFF. The CDR3 DNA reads as TGCAGTGCTCGACATATTAATGAAAAACTGTTTTTT. The chain has TRBV20-1 and TRBJ1-4; no clear D. The CDR3 loop spans 12 amino acids. The V end lost 5 bases, the J end lost 4 bases, and 8 bases lay between the germline ends. CDR1 is DFQATT and CDR2 is SNEGSKA in the germline V gene (reference sequence).

Within the sample, this clonotype is medium-sized (0.01 to 0.1%). The J gene is TRBJ1-5, the V gene TRBV7-6; perhaps TRBD1 as D (5 bases). The CDR3 extends over 15 amino acids. V was trimmed by 1 base and J by 3 bases, leaving 10 bases between them. Germline-derived CDR1 and CDR2 are SGHVS and FNYEAQ. The CDR3 sequence is CASSLDKGINQPQHF. CDR3 in DNA: TGTGCCAGCAGCTTAGATAAGGGGATCAATCAGCCCCAGCATTTT.